This T cell receptor beta chain is drawn from a study of glioma-infiltrating T cells after dendritic cell vaccination. Study as a whole: Samples are from glioblastoma patients in Phase I and II dendritic cell vaccine trials.

The CDR3 consists of 13 residues. Germline CDR1 reads LGHNA; CDR2 reads YSLEER. V was pared by 2 bases and J by 5 bases, with 9 bases between. PBMC sampling occurred before vaccination, two weeks after the third dose, and at progression. Method: immunoSEQ multiplex PCR; TCRdb's copy keeps in-frame clones and lacks some. The data contain about 50,000 clones, approximately 83% of them singletons. This clonotype was sampled from a human donor with glioblastoma. The sequenced sample was blood, obtained before dendritic cell vaccination. The chain employs TRBV4-3 and TRBJ1-2; D gene uncertain. The CDR3 DNA follows: TGCGCCAGCAGCCAAATTTCAAAATATGGCTACACCTTC. This encodes CASSQISKYGYTF.